These 8 T cell receptor beta chains were all obtained from the same sample, sequenced in a study of shared clonotypes between healthy human individuals. Positively selected for CCR7, the CD45RO-negative cells used as naive CD8 cells excluded terminally differentiated effector memory CD45RA+ cells. Generated by immunoSEQ multiplex PCR, the TCRdb table keeps only in-frame clones and is missing some. The sample shows around 620,000 clones, 95% of them seen only once. Sequenced sample: naive CD8+ T cells sorted from blood. The receptor source for this set is a woman aged 30 to 39 in good health.

The V call is TRBV27, the J call TRBJ2-5, with a tentative D call TRBD1 (7 bases). Near its end, the DNA agrees better with TRBJ2-7, so the J call may be wrong. The CDR3 length is 14 residues. CDR1 and CDR2 (germline): MNHEY, SMNVEV (reference sequence). The CDR3 nucleotides read TGTGCCAGCAGTTTGGCAGGGGGGCCCTACGAGCAGTACTTC. Translation: CASSLAGGPYEQYF.

This CDR3 reads CATSMERGYQETQYF. The CDR3 DNA sequence: TGTGCCACCAGCATGGAGAGGGGGTACCAAGAGACCCAGTACTTC. V and J are TRBV15 and TRBJ2-5; D is perhaps TRBD1 (6 bases). CDR1 and CDR2 (germline): LNHNV, YYDKDF (reference sequence). The CDR3 runs to 15 residues. Between the trimmed V and J ends, which lost 4 bases and 0 bases, there was a span of 12 bases.

This chain joins TRBV6-8 and TRBJ2-1; D is ambiguous. The CDR3 runs to 14 residues. The germline V gene has CDR1 MNHGY and CDR2 SAAAGT. Trimming pared 5 bases from V and 2 bases from J, leaving 10 bases between. Here the CDR3 DNA reads TGTGCCAGCAGTCTCCGAGGCCCCTACAATGAGCAGTTCTTC. This translates into CASSLRGPYNEQFF.

This clone appeared a single time. This chain uses TRBV14 with TRBJ1-6; a possible D gene is TRBD1 (5 bases). CDR1 is SGHDN and CDR2 is FVKESK in the germline V gene. This CDR3 is 14 amino acids long. Trimming stripped 3 bases from V and 4 bases from J, with 7 bases between. The CDR3: CASSQGVYNSPLHF. The CDR3 nucleotides read TGTGCCAGCAGCCAGGGGGTTTATAATTCACCCCTCCACTTT.

This chain connects TRBV19 to TRBJ2-1; 14 nucleotides match TRBD2. J gave up 3 bases and V 6 bases, and 7 bases lay outside the gene matches. Germline V gives CDR1 LNHDA, CDR2 SQIVND (reference sequence). CDR3 length: 17 residues. CDR3 residues: CASSETSGRAVYNEQFF. CDR3 DNA: TGTGCCAGTAGCGAGACTAGCGGGAGGGCCGTCTACAATGAGCAGTTCTTC.

The rearrangement links TRBV29-1 to TRBJ1-3, with a weak D call TRBD1 (6 bases). From germline, CDR1 is SQVTM and CDR2 ANQGSEA. The CDR3 sequence is 17 residues long. Trimming left V 6 bases short and J 3 bases short, with 24 bases between. CDR3 DNA sequence: TGCAGCGTGATAGGACAGTCTTATCCTCCCTATGGAAACACCATATATTTT. This gives the protein CSVIGQSYPPYGNTIYF.

CDR3 loop: CASVGQNSYEQYF. CDR3 nucleotides: TGCGCCAGCGTAGGACAGAACTCCTACGAGCAGTACTTC. This chain uses TRBV10-2 with TRBJ2-7, with D perhaps TRBD1 (6 bases). CDR1 and CDR2 (germline): WSHSY, SAAADI. The CDR3 extends over 13 amino acids. V was pared by 8 bases and J by 0 bases, with 11 bases between.

V usage is TRBV7-8 and J usage is TRBJ2-2, with TRBD2 as a possible D gene (6 bases). CDR3 size: 16 residues. Trimming cost V 10 bases and J 2 bases, with 20 bases left between them. In germline, CDR1 is SGHVS, CDR2 FQNEAQ. The CDR3 is CANSITAGLNTGELFF. The CDR3 DNA sequence: TGTGCCAACTCTATCACGGCAGGACTAAACACCGGGGAGCTGTTTTTT.